Below are 7 T cell receptor beta chains sequenced from a single sample in a study of blood T cell repertoires in COVID-19. Using immunoSEQ multiplex PCR, the repertoire was profiled, and TCRdb retains in-frame clones only, with some absent. The data hold approximately 210,000 clones, with 70% to 90% observed a single time. Material: peripheral blood. The receptors originated from a human donor in a cohort sampled during active COVID-19.

This chain joins TRBV18 and TRBJ2-3, with 7 bases fitting TRBD2. CDR1 and CDR2 (germline): KGHSH, LQKENI. This CDR3 is built from 16 residues. Trimming at V came to 0 bases and at J to 1 base, leaving 4 bases not matched to a gene. The CDR3 loop is CASSPPPGGRTDTQYF. Here the CDR3 DNA reads TGTGCCAGCTCACCACCTCCGGGAGGCCGCACAGATACGCAGTATTTT.

The V and J genes are TRBV3-1 (or the pseudogene TRBV3-2) and TRBJ2-4; the match to TRBD2 covers 8 bases. J was trimmed by 1 base and V by 2 bases; bases with no gene match: 10. CDR3 length equals 18 residues. Germline V gene sequence: CDR1 LGHDT, CDR2 YNNKEL (reference sequence). The CDR3 sequence: CASSQPKAGDFAKNIQYF. CDR3 in DNA: TGTGCCAGCAGCCAACCAAAAGCGGGGGACTTCGCCAAAAACATTCAGTACTTC.

This chain uses TRBV5-1 with TRBJ2-7, with TRBD1 identical over 8 bases. Losses at the gene ends were 1 base for V and 2 bases for J; bases not matched to a gene: 5. CDR1 is SGHRS, CDR2 YFSETQ, per germline. The CDR3 is made up of 15 amino acids. CDR3 bases: TGCGCCAGCAGCTTGTGGACAGGGTTTACCTACGAGCAGTACTTC. The encoded protein is CASSLWTGFTYEQYF.

The gene calls are TRBV5-1 and TRBJ1-1; D not resolved. The V and J ends lost 5 bases and 1 base respectively, with 6 bases between them. Germline V gene sequence: CDR1 SGHRS, CDR2 YFSETQ. The CDR3 covers 12 residues. The CDR3 nucleotides read TGCGCCAGCAGGGTAGAGAACACTGAAGCTTTCTTT. Its protein is CASRVENTEAFF.

V and J are TRBV6-2 or TRBV6-3 and TRBJ2-7, with D perhaps matching TRBD1 (6 bases). V lost 2 bases and J lost 2, with 19 bases in between. Germline assignment: CDR1 MNHEY and CDR2 SVGEGT. CDR3 length equals 17 residues. The CDR3 sequence: CASSYPTARTAAYEQYF. DNA for the CDR3: TGTGCCAGCAGTTACCCTACAGCCCGGACAGCCGCCTACGAGCAGTACTTC.

This clone was recorded only once. V gene TRBV19 combines with J gene TRBJ2-2; tentative D call: TRBD1 (6 bases). The V end lost 4 bases, the J end lost 3 bases, and 9 bases lay between the germline ends. The CDR3 spans 14 residues. Germline V gene data show CDR1 as LNHDA and CDR2 as SQIVND (reference sequence). The CDR3 region is CASSTRTDTGELFF. The CDR3, as DNA: TGTGCCAGTAGTACGAGGACAGACACCGGGGAGCTGTTTTTT.

This clone was picked up a small number of times. This chain's CDR3 is CASSRLAEGDTQYF. Here the CDR3 DNA reads TGTGCCAGCAGTAGACTAGCGGAAGGAGATACGCAGTATTTT. This sequence joins TRBV27 and TRBJ2-3, with TRBD2 identical over 9 bases. The CDR3 sequence is 14 residues long. V lost 5 bases to trimming and J lost 5 bases; unmatched junction nucleotides: 5. The germline V gene encodes CDR1 MNHEY and CDR2 SMNVEV (reference sequence).